In this sample, the clone carrying this T cell receptor (beta chain) turned up many times. The target antigen is unknown. Patients having uncontrolled infection, another autoimmune disease, pregnancy or lactation were not included. Amplification targeted TCR beta CDR3 regions from RNA transcripts. A first-round RT-PCR of the TCR CDR3 used the HTBI primer set. TCRdb redid the calling of the multiplex PCR reads with MiXCR, one entry per CDR3 protein. In the table there are about 540,000 distinct CDR3 sequences, more than 45% of which are singletons. The entry originates in a study of T cells in Graves' hyperthyroidism and ophthalmopathy. Findings and caveats of the study: Ophthalmopathy, which appeared later, was predicted by the model a median roughly 6.6 months before onset. Expanded thyroid clonotypes (above 0.001) were mostly also found in blood.

The sample comprised peripheral blood or thyroid tissue (not recorded which). This clonotype originated in a woman younger than 35 with Graves' hyperthyroidism.

The CDR3 region has the DNA TGTGCCAGCAGTTACCGGACAGGGAACTACGAGCAGTACTTC. It specifies CASSYRTGNYEQYF. This rearrangement joins TRBV6-5 to TRBJ2-7; 8 nucleotides agree with TRBD1. The CDR3 is 14 amino acids. From germline, CDR1 is MNHEY and CDR2 SVGAGI. V lost 2 bases to trimming and J lost 3 bases; unmatched junction nucleotides: 3.